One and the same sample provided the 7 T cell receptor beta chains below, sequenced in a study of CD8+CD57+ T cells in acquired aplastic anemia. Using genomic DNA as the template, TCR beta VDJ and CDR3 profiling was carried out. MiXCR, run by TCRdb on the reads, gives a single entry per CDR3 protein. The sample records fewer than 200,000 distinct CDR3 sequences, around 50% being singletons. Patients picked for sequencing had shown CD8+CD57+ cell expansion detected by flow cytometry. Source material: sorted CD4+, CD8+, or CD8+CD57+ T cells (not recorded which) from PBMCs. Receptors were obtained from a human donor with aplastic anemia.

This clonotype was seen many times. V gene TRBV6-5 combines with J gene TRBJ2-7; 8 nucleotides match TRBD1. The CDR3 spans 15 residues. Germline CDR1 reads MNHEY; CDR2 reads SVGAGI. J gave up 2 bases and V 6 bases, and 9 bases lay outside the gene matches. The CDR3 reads CASRPDRVLPYEQYF. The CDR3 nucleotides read TGTGCCAGCAGGCCGGACAGGGTATTGCCCTACGAGCAGTACTTC.

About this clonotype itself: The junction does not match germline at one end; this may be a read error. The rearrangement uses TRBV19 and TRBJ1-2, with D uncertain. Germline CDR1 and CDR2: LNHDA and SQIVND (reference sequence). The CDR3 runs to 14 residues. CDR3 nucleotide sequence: TGTGCCAGTAGTATCGCTGAGGGCGGTTATGGCCACACCTTC. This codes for CASSIAEGGYGHTF.

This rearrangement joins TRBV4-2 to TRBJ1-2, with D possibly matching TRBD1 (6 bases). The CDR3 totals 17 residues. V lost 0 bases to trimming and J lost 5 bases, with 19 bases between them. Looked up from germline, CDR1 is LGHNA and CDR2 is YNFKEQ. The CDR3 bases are TGTGCCAGCAGCCAAGATGGCACAGGGAATGCTCATTATGGCTACACCTTC. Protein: CASSQDGTGNAHYGYTF.

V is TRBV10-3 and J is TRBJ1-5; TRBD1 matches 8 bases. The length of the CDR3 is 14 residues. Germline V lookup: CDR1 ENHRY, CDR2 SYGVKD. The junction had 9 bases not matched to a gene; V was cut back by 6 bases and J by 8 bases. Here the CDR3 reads CAIRSSGGEEPQHF. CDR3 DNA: TGTGCCATCAGAAGTTCAGGGGGCGAAGAGCCCCAGCATTTT.

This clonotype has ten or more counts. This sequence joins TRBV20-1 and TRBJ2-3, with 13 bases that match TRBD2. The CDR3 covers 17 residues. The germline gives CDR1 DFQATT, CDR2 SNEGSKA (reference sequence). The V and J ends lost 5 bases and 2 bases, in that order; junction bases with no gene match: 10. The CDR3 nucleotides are TGCAGTGCTTTGGATAGACTAGCGGGGGGCCACACAGATACGCAGTATTTT. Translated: CSALDRLAGGHTDTQYF.

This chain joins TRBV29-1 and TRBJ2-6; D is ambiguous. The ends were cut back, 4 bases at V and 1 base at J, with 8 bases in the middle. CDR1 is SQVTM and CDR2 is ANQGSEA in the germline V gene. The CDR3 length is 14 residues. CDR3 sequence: CSVVWPSGANVLTF. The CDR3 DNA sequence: TGCAGCGTTGTATGGCCATCTGGGGCCAACGTCCTGACTTTC.

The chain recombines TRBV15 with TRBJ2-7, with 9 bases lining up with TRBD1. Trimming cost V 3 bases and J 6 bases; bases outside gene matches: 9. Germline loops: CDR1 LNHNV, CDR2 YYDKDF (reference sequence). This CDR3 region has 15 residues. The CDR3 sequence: CATSSAGTGNREQYF. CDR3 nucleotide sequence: TGTGCCACCAGCAGCGCCGGGACAGGGAATCGCGAGCAGTACTTC.